Detailed here is one T cell receptor (beta chain). The data were obtained in a study of T cell changes during pregnancy in multiple sclerosis. The CDR3 has 13 amino acids. CDR1 MDHEN and CDR2 SYDVKM come from the germline V gene. J was trimmed by 6 bases and V by 6 bases; bases with no gene match: 8. TCRdb's table, derived via immunoSEQ multiplex PCR, lists solely in-frame clones and lacks some. In the table there are tens of thousands of clones, around 90% of which are singletons. This specimen was peripheral blood, taken after pregnancy. The genes are TRBV28 and TRBJ2-7; 7 bases line up with TRBD1. The clonotype was recovered from a female donor in good health, enrolled as a control in a pregnancy study. CDR3 coding DNA: TGTGCCAGCAGCCTAGGGACAGCCCCCGAGCAGTACTTC. Translating gives CASSLGTAPEQYF.